One sample yielded the 13 T cell receptor beta chains listed below, sequenced in a study of breast tumors, draining lymph nodes, adjacent tissues. TCRdb reprocessed the multiplex PCR reads via MiXCR and lists one record per CDR3 protein. This repertoire shows around 12,000 distinct CDR3 sequences, 55% to 75% found once; its top ten account for approximately 44%. The sequenced sample was tumor-adjacent breast tissue. The receptor source for this set is a female donor with breast cancer. Some clones in this sample may be carry-over from other donors' samples.

V usage is TRBV6-1 and J usage is TRBJ2-2; D possibly corresponds to TRBD1 (5 bases). Germline CDR1 is MNHNS and CDR2 is SASEGT. The CDR3 extends over 14 amino acids. The V end was cut by 5 bases, the J end by 6 bases, with 13 bases between. Here the CDR3 reads CASSQLTASGELFF. The CDR3 nucleotides read TGTGCCAGCAGTCAACTGACAGCCTCCGGGGAGCTGTTTTTT.

The chain is built from TRBV12-3 or TRBV12-4 and TRBJ1-6; 7 bases agree with TRBD1. This CDR3 region has 15 residues. After removal of 0 bases from V and 9 bases from J, the junction contained 5 bases not matched to a gene. CDR3 bases: TGTGCCAGCAGTTTAGCCGGGACAGCAGGTTCACCCCTCCACTTT. Residues: CASSLAGTAGSPLHF.

This clonotype came up many times. The chain recombines TRBV14 with TRBJ2-1; TRBD1 matches at 9 bases. V lost 5 bases to trimming and J lost 6 bases; unmatched junction nucleotides: 17. This CDR3 spans 18 amino acids. The germline V gene has CDR1 SGHDN and CDR2 FVKESK. The chain's CDR3 is CASSNRDRVLLFSNEQFF. The CDR3, as DNA: TGTGCCAGCAGCAACCGGGACAGGGTCTTATTGTTTTCCAATGAGCAGTTCTTC.

In nucleotides, the CDR3 is TGTGCCACCAGCTTGGACAGGGGGAATTACAATGAGCAGTTCTTC. This gives the protein CATSLDRGNYNEQFF. The V call is TRBV15, the J call TRBJ2-1; 10 bases are shared with TRBD1. The CDR3 extends over 15 amino acids. Unmatched junction bases numbered 5, after V lost 5 bases and J lost 4 bases. Germline V gene data show CDR1 as LNHNV and CDR2 as YYDKDF (reference sequence).

Judged by abundance, this clonotype is medium-sized. The V call is TRBV29-1, the J call TRBJ2-3, with D tentatively TRBD1 or TRBD2 (6 bases each). Between the trimmed V and J ends, which lost 4 bases and 8 bases, there was a span of 19 bases. Germline CDR1 is SQVTM and CDR2 is ANQGSEA. This CDR3 is built from 14 residues. The CDR3 spells CSVGEQGGFGTQYF. CDR3 nucleotide sequence: TGCAGCGTTGGTGAACAGGGAGGCTTTGGTACGCAGTATTTT.

This clonotype was seen repeatedly, ten times or more. V usage is TRBV6-1 and J usage is TRBJ2-1, with 11 bases identical to TRBD2. CDR3 size: 16 residues. Germline V gene sequence: CDR1 MNHNS, CDR2 SASEGT. V lost 6 bases to trimming and J lost 6 bases; unmatched junction nucleotides: 10. The CDR3 protein is CASRSGLAVGVNEQFF. CDR3 nucleotides: TGTGCCAGCAGGTCGGGACTAGCGGTCGGGGTCAATGAGCAGTTCTTC.

The V and J genes are TRBV7-6 and TRBJ2-3; 9 bases fit TRBD1. Germline CDR1 reads SGHVS; CDR2 reads FNYEAQ. This CDR3 spans 16 amino acids. The J segment lost 2 bases and the V segment lost 3 bases, leaving 6 bases of the junction unmatched. CDR3 sequence reads: CASSFTYRGLTDTQYF. CDR3 DNA sequence: TGTGCCAGCAGCTTTACTTACAGGGGGCTCACAGATACGCAGTATTTT.

This chain connects TRBV15 to TRBJ2-7, with 7 bases identical to TRBD1. The CDR3 runs 17 residues. Germline loops: CDR1 LNHNV, CDR2 YYDKDF (reference sequence). V was clipped by 3 bases and J by 2 bases; unmatched bases: 13. The CDR3 DNA is TGTGCCACCAGCAGGTCTGCTGCCGGGACAGCGACCTACGAGCAGTACTTC. Amino acid sequence: CATSRSAAGTATYEQYF.

By share, this clonotype ranks as medium-sized. The chain recombines TRBV5-1 with TRBJ1-2, with D perhaps TRBD1 (6 bases). Between the trimmed V and J ends, which lost 3 bases and 8 bases, there was a span of 20 bases. This CDR3 has 15 amino acids. Germline-derived CDR1 and CDR2 are SGHRS and YFSETQ. The CDR3 DNA reads as TGCGCCAGCAGCTCTGGCGACAGGTTGGATAAGGGCTACACCTTC. It translates to CASSSGDRLDKGYTF.

The V call is TRBV28, the J call TRBJ1-2; D is perhaps TRBD1 (6 bases). This CDR3 has 18 residues. V was trimmed by 0 bases and J by 0 bases, leaving 17 bases between them. Germline V gene data show CDR1 as MDHEN and CDR2 as SYDVKM. The CDR3 bases are TGTGCCAGCAGTTTATGGCCGCCAGGGGCAGGACCTAACTATGGCTACACCTTC. Protein: CASSLWPPGAGPNYGYTF.

There are many counts of this clonotype. The rearrangement uses TRBV9 and TRBJ2-7, with a possible D match to TRBD2 (5 bases). This CDR3 comprises 14 residues. Trimming removed 0 bases at V and 3 bases at J, with 10 bases between. Germline V CDR1 and CDR2: SGDLS, YYNGEE. The CDR3 protein is CASSVGSAGYEQYF. In DNA, the CDR3 is TGTGCCAGCAGCGTAGGGTCGGCGGGCTACGAGCAGTACTTC.

This chain connects TRBV5-1 to TRBJ2-7; 9 bases align to TRBD1. Per germline, CDR1 SGHRS and CDR2 YFSETQ. This CDR3 spans 14 amino acids. The V gene end was trimmed by 0 bases and the J gene end by 5 bases; junction bases not matched to a gene: 3. The CDR3 here is CASSLGGTGNEQYF. DNA of the CDR3: TGCGCCAGCAGCTTGGGAGGGACAGGGAACGAGCAGTACTTC.

The chain links TRBV7-2 to TRBJ1-2; D is ambiguous. There are 15 residues in the CDR3. Trimming shortened V by 0 bases and J by 5 bases, and 13 bases separated the two germline ends. Germline V gene lookup returns CDR1 SGHTA and CDR2 FQGNSA. The CDR3 DNA sequence: TGTGCCAGCAGCTTAGCGCGCAGGAGCACATATGGCTACACCTTC. This translates into CASSLARRSTYGYTF.